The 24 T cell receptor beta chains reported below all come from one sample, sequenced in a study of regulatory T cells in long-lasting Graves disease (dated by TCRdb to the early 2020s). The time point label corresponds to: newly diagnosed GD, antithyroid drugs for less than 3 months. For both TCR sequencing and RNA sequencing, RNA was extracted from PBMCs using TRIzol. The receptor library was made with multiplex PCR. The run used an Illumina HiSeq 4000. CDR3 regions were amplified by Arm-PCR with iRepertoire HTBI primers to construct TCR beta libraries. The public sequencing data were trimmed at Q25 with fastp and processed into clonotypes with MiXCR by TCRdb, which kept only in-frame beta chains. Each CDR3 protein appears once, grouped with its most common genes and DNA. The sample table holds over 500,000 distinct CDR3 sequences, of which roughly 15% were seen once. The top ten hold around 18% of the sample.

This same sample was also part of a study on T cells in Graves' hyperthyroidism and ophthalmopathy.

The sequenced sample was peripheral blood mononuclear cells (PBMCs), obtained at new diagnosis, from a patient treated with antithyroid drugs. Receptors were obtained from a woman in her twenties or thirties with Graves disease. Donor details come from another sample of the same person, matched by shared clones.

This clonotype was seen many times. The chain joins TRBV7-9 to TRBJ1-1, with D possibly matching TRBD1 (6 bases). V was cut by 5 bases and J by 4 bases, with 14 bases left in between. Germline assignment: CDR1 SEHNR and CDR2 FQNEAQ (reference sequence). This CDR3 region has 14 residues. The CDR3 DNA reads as TGTGCCAGCAGCACCAATCGGGACACCACTGAAGCTTTCTTT. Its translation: CASSTNRDTTEAFF.

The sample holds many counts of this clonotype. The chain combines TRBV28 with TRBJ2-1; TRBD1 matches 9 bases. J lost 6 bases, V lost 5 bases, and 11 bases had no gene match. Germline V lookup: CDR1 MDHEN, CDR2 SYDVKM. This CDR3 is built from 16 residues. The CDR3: CASSPMTGGSGNEQFF. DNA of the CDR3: TGTGCCAGCAGTCCAATGACAGGGGGGTCGGGCAATGAGCAGTTCTTC.

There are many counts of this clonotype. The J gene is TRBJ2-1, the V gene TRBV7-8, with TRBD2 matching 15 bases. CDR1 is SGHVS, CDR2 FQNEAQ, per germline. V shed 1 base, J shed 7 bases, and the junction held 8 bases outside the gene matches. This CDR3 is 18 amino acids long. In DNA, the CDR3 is TGTGCCAGCAGCTTAGGTCGGACTAGCGGGAGGGCAGTGAATGAGCAGTTCTTC. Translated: CASSLGRTSGRAVNEQFF.

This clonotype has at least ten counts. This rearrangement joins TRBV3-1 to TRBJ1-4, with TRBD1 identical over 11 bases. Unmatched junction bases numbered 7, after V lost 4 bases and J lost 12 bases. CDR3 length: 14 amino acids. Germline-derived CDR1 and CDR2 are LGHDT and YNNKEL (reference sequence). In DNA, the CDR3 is TGTGCCAGCAGCCCGGACAGGGGGCTTCAGGAACTGTTTTTT. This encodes CASSPDRGLQELFF. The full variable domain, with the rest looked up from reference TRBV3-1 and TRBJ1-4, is DTAVSQTPKYLVTQMGNDKSIKCEQNLGHDTMYWYKQDSKKFLKIMFSYNNKELIINETVPNRFSPKSPDKAHLNLHINSLELGDSAVYFCASSPDRGLQELFFGSGTQLSVL.

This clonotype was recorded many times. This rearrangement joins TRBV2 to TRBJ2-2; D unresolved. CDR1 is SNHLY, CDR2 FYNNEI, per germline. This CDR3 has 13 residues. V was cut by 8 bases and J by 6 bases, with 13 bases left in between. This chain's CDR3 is CASGISWAGELFF. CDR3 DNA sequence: TGTGCCAGCGGGATAAGCTGGGCCGGGGAGCTGTTTTTT.

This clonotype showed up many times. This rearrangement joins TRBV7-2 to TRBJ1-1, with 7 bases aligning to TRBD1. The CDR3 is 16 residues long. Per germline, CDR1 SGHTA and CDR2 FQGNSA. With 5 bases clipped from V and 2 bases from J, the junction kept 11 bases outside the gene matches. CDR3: CASSPGRGGPNTEAFF. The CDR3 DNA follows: TGTGCCAGCAGCCCTGGGAGAGGGGGCCCAAACACTGAAGCTTTCTTT.

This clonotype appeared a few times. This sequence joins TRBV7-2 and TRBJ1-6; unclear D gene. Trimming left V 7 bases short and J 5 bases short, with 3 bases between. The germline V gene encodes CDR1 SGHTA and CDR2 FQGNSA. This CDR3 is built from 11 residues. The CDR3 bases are TGTGCCAGCAACCATAATTCACCCCTCCACTTT. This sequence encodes CASNHNSPLHF.

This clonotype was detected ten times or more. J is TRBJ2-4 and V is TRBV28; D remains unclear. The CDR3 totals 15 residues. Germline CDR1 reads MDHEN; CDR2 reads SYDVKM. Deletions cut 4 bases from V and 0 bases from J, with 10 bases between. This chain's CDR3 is CASSSRILAKNIQYF. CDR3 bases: TGTGCCAGCAGTTCACGGATACTAGCCAAAAACATTCAGTACTTC. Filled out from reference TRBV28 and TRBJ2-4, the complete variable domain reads DVKVTQSSRYLVKRTGEKVFLECVQDMDHENMFWYRQDPGLGLRLIYFSYDVKMKEKGDIPEGYSVSREKKERFSLILESASTNQTSMYLCASSSRILAKNIQYFGAGTRLSVL.

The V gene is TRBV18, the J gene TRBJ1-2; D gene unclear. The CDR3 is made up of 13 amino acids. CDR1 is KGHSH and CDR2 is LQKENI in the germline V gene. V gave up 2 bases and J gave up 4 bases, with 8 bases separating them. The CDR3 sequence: CASSPGKGYGYTF. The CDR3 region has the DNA TGTGCCAGCTCACCAGGGAAAGGCTATGGCTACACCTTC.

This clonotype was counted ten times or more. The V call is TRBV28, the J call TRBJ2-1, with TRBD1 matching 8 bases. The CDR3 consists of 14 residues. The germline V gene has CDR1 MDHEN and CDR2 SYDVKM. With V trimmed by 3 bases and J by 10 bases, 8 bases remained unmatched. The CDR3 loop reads CASSFDHTGGEQFF. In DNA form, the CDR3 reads TGTGCCAGCAGTTTTGATCACACAGGGGGAGAGCAGTTCTTC.

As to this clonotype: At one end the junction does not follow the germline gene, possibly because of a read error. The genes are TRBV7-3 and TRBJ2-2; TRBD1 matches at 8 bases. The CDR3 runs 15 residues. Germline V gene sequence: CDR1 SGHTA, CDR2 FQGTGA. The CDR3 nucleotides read TGTGCCAGCAGACTCCAGGGGGCGAAAACCGGGGAGCTGTTTTTT. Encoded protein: CASRLQGAKTGELFF.

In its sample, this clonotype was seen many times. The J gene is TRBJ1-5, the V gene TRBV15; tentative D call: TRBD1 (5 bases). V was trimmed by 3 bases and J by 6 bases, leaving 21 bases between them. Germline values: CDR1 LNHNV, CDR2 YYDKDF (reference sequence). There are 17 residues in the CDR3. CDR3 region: CATSRSRGGTRVQPQHF. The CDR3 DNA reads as TGTGCCACCAGCAGGTCCCGGGGGGGTACGAGGGTTCAGCCCCAGCATTTT.

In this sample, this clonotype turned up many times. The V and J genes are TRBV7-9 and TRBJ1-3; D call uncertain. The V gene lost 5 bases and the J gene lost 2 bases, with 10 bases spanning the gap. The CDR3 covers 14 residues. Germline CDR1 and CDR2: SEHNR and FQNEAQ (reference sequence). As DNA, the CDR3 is TGTGCCAGCAGCGACATTCCACCTGGAAACACCATATATTTT. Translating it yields CASSDIPPGNTIYF.

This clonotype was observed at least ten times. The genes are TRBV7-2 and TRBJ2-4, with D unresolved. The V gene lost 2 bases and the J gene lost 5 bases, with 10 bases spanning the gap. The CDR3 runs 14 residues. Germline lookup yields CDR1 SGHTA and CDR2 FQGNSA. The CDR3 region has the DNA TGTGCCAGCAGCTTAAACCCTTTCGAAAACATTCAGTACTTC. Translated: CASSLNPFENIQYF.

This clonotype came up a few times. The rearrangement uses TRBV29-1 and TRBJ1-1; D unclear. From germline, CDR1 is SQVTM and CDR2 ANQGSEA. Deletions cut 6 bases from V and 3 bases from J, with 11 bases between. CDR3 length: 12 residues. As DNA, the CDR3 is TGCAGCGTACTCTTCCAGGACACTGAAGCTTTCTTT. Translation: CSVLFQDTEAFF. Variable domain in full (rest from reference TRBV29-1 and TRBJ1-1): SAVISQKPSRDICQRGTSLTIQCQVDSQVTMMFWYRQQPGQSLTLIATANQGSEATYESGFVIDKFPISRPNLTFSTLTVSNMSPEDSSIYLCSVLFQDTEAFFGQGTRLTVV.

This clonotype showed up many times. In nucleotides, the CDR3 is TGCAGTGCTAGAGACTCGACTACCTACGAGCAGTACTTC. This translates into CSARDSTTYEQYF. The chain uses TRBV20-1 and TRBJ2-7, with D maybe TRBD2 (5 bases). Germline CDR1 and CDR2: DFQATT and SNEGSKA (reference sequence). The CDR3 length is 13 residues. The V end was cut by 0 bases, the J end by 2 bases, with 8 bases between.

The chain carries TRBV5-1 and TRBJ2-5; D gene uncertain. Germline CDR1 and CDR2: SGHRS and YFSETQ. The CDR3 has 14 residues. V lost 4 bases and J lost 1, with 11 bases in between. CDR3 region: CASSDLETQETQYF. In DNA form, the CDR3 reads TGCGCCAGCAGCGATTTGGAAACCCAAGAGACCCAGTACTTC.

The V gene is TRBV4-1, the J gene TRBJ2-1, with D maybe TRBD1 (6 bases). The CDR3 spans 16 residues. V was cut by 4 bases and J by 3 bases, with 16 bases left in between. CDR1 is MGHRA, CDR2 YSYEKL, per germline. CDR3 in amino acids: CASSPGATFFYNEQFF. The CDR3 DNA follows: TGCGCCAGCAGCCCAGGGGCCACCTTCTTCTACAATGAGCAGTTCTTC.

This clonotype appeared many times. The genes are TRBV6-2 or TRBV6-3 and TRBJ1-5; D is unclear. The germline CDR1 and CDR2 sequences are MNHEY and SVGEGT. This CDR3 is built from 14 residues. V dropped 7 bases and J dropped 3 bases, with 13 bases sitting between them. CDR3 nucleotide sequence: TGTGCCAGCACTAAGAGAGGGAACAATCAGCCCCAGCATTTT. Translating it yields CASTKRGNNQPQHF.

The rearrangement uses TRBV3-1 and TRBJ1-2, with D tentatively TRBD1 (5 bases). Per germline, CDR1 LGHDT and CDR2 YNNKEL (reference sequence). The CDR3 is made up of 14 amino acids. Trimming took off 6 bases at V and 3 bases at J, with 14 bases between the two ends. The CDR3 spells CASSTGWGHYGYTF. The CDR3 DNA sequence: TGTGCCAGCAGTACGGGTTGGGGCCACTATGGCTACACCTTC.

The CDR3 nucleotides read TGTGCCAGCAGCTTTACCGCGGGCGGAAATGAGCAGTTCTTC. Translated, it gives CASSFTAGGNEQFF. The V gene is TRBV5-5, the J gene TRBJ2-1; possible D gene TRBD2, 5 bases. The CDR3 spans 14 residues. Per germline, CDR1 SGHKS and CDR2 YYEKEE (reference sequence). Trimming removed 2 bases at V and 7 bases at J, with 13 bases between. Combining the CDR3 with reference TRBV5-5 and TRBJ2-1 gives the whole variable domain DAGVTQSPTHLIKTRGQQVTLRCSPISGHKSVSWYQQVLGQGPQFIFQYYEKEERGRGNFPDRFSARQFPNYSSELNVNALLLGDSALYLCASSFTAGGNEQFFGPGTRLTVL.

CDR3 protein: CASSIAGTGSYEQYF. CDR3 DNA: TGTGCCAGTAGTATAGCCGGGACAGGCTCCTACGAGCAGTACTTC. V is TRBV19 and J is TRBJ2-7, with TRBD1 matching 8 bases. CDR3 length: 15 amino acids. The V and J ends lost 1 base and 0 bases, in that order; junction bases with no gene match: 2. From germline, CDR1 is LNHDA and CDR2 SQIVND (reference sequence). Full variable domain (missing parts from reference TRBV19 and TRBJ2-7): DGGITQSPKYLFRKEGQNVTLSCEQNLNHDAMYWYRQDPGQGLRLIYYSQIVNDFQKGDIAEGYSVSREKKESFPLTVTSAQKNPTAFYLCASSIAGTGSYEQYFGPGTRLTVT.

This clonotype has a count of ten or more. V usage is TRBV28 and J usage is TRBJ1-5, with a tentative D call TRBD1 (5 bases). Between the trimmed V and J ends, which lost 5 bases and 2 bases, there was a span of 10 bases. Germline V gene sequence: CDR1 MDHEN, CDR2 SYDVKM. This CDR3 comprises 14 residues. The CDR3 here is CASSLIQGNQPQHF. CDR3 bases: TGTGCCAGCAGTCTCATACAGGGCAATCAGCCCCAGCATTTT.

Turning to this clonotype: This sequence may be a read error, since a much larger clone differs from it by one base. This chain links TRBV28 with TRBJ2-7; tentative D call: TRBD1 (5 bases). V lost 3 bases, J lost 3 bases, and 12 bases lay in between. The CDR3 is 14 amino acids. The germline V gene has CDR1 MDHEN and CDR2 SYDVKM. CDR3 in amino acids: CASSFHRSGYEQYF. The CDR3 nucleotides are TGTGCCAGCAGTTTCCACAGGTCGGGCTACGAGCAGTACTTC.